These 13 T cell receptor beta chains share one sample of origin, sequenced in a study of cytomegalovirus exposure and HLA in healthy donors. Vbeta (60) and Jbeta (13) primers were used in the PCR. Method: immunoSEQ multiplex PCR; TCRdb's copy keeps in-frame clones and lacks some. The table has under 200,000 clones, approximately 77% seen once; the top ten hold roughly 7.3%. Sequencing input: PBMCs. All receptors derive from a male donor in good health and CMV-seropositive.

This clone was seen a handful of times. This chain connects TRBV29-1 to TRBJ1-1; D may be TRBD1 (5 bases). This CDR3 is built from 11 residues. The germline V gene encodes CDR1 SQVTM and CDR2 ANQGSEA. The V gene lost 7 bases and the J gene lost 7 bases, with 13 bases spanning the gap. CDR3 in amino acids: CSAGGNLEAFF. The CDR3 DNA is TGCAGCGCCGGGGGGAACCTTGAAGCTTTCTTT.

This clone has only a few counts. V is TRBV5-1 and J is TRBJ1-2; D gene unclear. Germline V lookup: CDR1 SGHRS, CDR2 YFSETQ. The CDR3 sequence is 13 residues long. Trimming shortened V by 4 bases and J by 8 bases, and 15 bases separated the two germline ends. This CDR3 reads CASSLDRVRGYTF. CDR3 coding DNA: TGCGCCAGCAGCCTGGACCGGGTACGCGGCTACACCTTC.

J is TRBJ2-7 and V is TRBV5-4, with 7 positions matching TRBD2. CDR3 length: 13 amino acids. In germline, CDR1 is SGHNT, CDR2 YYREEE (reference sequence). Germline trimming cut 0 bases from V and 6 bases from J; bases unmatched to any gene: 3. This CDR3 reads CASSLAPGGEQYF. DNA of the CDR3: TGTGCCAGCAGCTTGGCTCCGGGAGGCGAGCAGTACTTC.

The genes are TRBV2 and TRBJ1-3, with 9 bases identical to TRBD1. CDR3 length equals 15 residues. Germline CDR1 is SNHLY and CDR2 is FYNNEI. V shed 6 bases and J 1 base; nucleotides not matched to a gene: 4. This CDR3 reads CASRQQGASGNTIYF. The CDR3 coding sequence is TGTGCCAGCAGACAACAGGGGGCGTCTGGAAACACCATATATTTT.

The chain uses TRBV4-2 and TRBJ1-2, with D possibly being TRBD1 (5 bases). The length of the CDR3 is 18 residues. Deletions cut 4 bases from V and 4 bases from J, with 25 bases between. Germline V gene lookup returns CDR1 LGHNA and CDR2 YNFKEQ. CDR3 coding DNA: TGTGCCAGCAGCCCTTCCCCCCCGGGACTCCCGGCGGGCTATGGCTACACCTTC. Amino acids: CASSPSPPGLPAGYGYTF.

The chain is built from TRBV30 and TRBJ1-5; TRBD1 matches at 7 bases. Germline values: CDR1 GTSNPN, CDR2 SVGIG (reference sequence). The CDR3 is made up of 13 amino acids. With 3 bases clipped from V and 3 bases from J, the junction kept 2 bases outside the gene matches. The CDR3 protein is CAWRGGPNQPQHF. The CDR3 coding sequence is TGTGCCTGGAGAGGGGGCCCCAATCAGCCCCAGCATTTT.

The J gene is TRBJ1-2, the V gene TRBV27; TRBD1 aligns across 7 bases. CDR3 length equals 12 residues. With 5 bases clipped from V and 5 bases from J, the junction kept 2 bases outside the gene matches. Per germline, CDR1 MNHEY and CDR2 SMNVEV (reference sequence). The CDR3 spells CASSTRGYGYTF. CDR3 nucleotides: TGTGCCAGCAGTACCAGGGGGTATGGCTACACCTTC.

This rearrangement joins TRBV9 to TRBJ2-5; maybe TRBD2 (6 bases). The CDR3 spans 13 residues. V gave up 3 bases and J gave up 4 bases, with 10 bases separating them. The germline gives CDR1 SGDLS, CDR2 YYNGEE. CDR3 amino acids: CASSAEGLETQYF. The CDR3 region has the DNA TGTGCCAGCAGCGCGGAGGGGTTAGAGACCCAGTACTTC.

This chain connects TRBV13 to TRBJ2-2; D may be TRBD1 (5 bases). The CDR3 is 13 residues long. Germline CDR1 PRHDT, CDR2 FYEKMQ (reference sequence). V lost 6 bases and J lost 3, with 8 bases in between. The CDR3 DNA reads as TGTGCCAGCAGACAGGTCGACACCGGGGAGCTGTTTTTT. Its protein is CASRQVDTGELFF. The full variable domain, completed using reference TRBV13 and TRBJ2-2, is AAGVIQSPRHLIKEKRETATLKCYPIPRHDTVYWYQQGPGQDPQFLISFYEKMQSDKGSIPDRFSAQQFSDYHSELNMSSLELGDSALYFCASRQVDTGELFFGEGSRLTVL.

The chain is built from TRBV5-4 and TRBJ2-7, with 13 bases identical to TRBD2. The CDR3 has 17 residues. Germline loops: CDR1 SGHNT, CDR2 YYREEE (reference sequence). After removal of 4 bases from V and 5 bases from J, the junction contained 12 bases not matched to a gene. In DNA, the CDR3 is TGTGCCAGCAGCCCGGCGGTAACTAGCGGGGGGGCCGACGAGCAGTACTTC. Translated: CASSPAVTSGGADEQYF.

The V and J genes are TRBV7-9 and TRBJ2-7; 8 positions match TRBD2. J was trimmed by 2 bases and V by 7 bases; bases with no gene match: 4. The germline CDR1 and CDR2 sequences are SEHNR and FQNEAQ (reference sequence). CDR3 length: 13 amino acids. CDR3 DNA sequence: TGTGCCAGCAACTTCGGGGGGGCCTACGAGCAGTACTTC. It codes for CASNFGGAYEQYF.

This chain connects TRBV11-2 to TRBJ1-3; D not resolved. Trimming cost V 2 bases and J 0 bases, with 5 bases left between them. Germline assignment: CDR1 SGHAT and CDR2 FQNNGV. CDR3 length equals 14 residues. The CDR3: CASSLKLSGNTIYF. The CDR3 DNA sequence: TGTGCCAGCAGCTTAAAGCTCTCTGGAAACACCATATATTTT.

The V call is TRBV4-1, the J call TRBJ1-4; 12 bases map to TRBD1. The germline gives CDR1 MGHRA, CDR2 YSYEKL. Trimming cost V 3 bases and J 3 bases; bases outside gene matches: 5. The CDR3 contains 17 residues. CDR3 amino acids: CASSQGQGASANEKLFF. The CDR3, as DNA: TGCGCCAGCAGCCAGGGACAGGGGGCCTCCGCTAATGAAAAACTGTTTTTT.